Each of the 29 T cell receptor beta chains below was sequenced from the same sample in a study of T-cell memory formation after mild COVID-19. MiXCR, run by TCRdb on the 5' RACE reads, gives a single entry per CDR3 protein. The sample lists nearly 250,000 distinct CDR3 sequences; over 15% were seen once. The specimen sequenced was PBMCs or a T cell subset sorted from them (not recorded which). These receptors were collected from an adult woman who had mild COVID-19 (a few samples of this study predate the infection). Cell type and time point are not known.

In this sample, this clonotype turned up a few times. CDR3 sequence: CASSYDGASSGNTIYF. CDR3 nucleotides: TGTGCCAGCAGTTACGACGGTGCAAGCTCTGGAAACACCATATATTTT. The chain recombines TRBV6-5 with TRBJ1-3; D not certain. Germline-derived CDR1 and CDR2 are MNHEY and SVGAGI. V dropped 2 bases and J dropped 0 bases, with 11 bases sitting between them. This CDR3 is 16 amino acids long.

This clonotype has a handful of counts. The chain uses TRBV29-1 and TRBJ2-5; D remains ambiguous. V dropped 5 bases and J dropped 5 bases, with 12 bases sitting between them. CDR3 length equals 12 residues. CDR1 and CDR2 (germline): SQVTM, ANQGSEA. Here the CDR3 DNA reads TGCAGCGTTATCTTTCTTTCGGAGACCCAGTACTTC. Its translation: CSVIFLSETQYF.

This rearrangement joins TRBV20-1 to TRBJ2-7; 7 nucleotides align to TRBD1. Germline V CDR1 and CDR2: DFQATT, SNEGSKA (reference sequence). With V trimmed by 2 bases and J by 0 bases, 7 bases remained unmatched. The CDR3 contains 15 residues. CDR3 nucleotides: TGCAGTGCTAGATTGTTAGAGGGGGCCTCCTACGAGCAGTACTTC. This gives the protein CSARLLEGASYEQYF.

This clonotype was seen only a few times. This rearrangement joins TRBV5-1 to TRBJ2-1, with D hard to call. Germline V gene data show CDR1 as SGHRS and CDR2 as YFSETQ. V lost 0 bases to trimming and J lost 9 bases, with 4 bases between them. The CDR3 contains 11 residues. In nucleotides, the CDR3 is TGCGCCAGCAGCTTGGCCTTTGAGCAGTTCTTC. Protein sequence: CASSLAFEQFF.

The chain uses TRBV18 and TRBJ1-2; D remains unclear. The CDR3 spans 14 residues. The V end lost 0 bases, the J end lost 3 bases, and 8 bases lay between the germline ends. Germline loops: CDR1 KGHSH, CDR2 LQKENI. The CDR3 bases are TGTGCCAGCTCACCACCGGCAGGAGACTATGGCTACACCTTC. Its protein product is CASSPPAGDYGYTF.

The table lists this clonotype with a few counts. The chain is built from TRBV20-1 and TRBJ1-5, with 10 positions matching TRBD1. The trim removed 1 base at V and 6 bases at J, leaving 0 bases unmatched. Per the germline V gene, CDR1 is DFQATT and CDR2 is SNEGSKA (reference sequence). The CDR3 covers 13 residues. The CDR3 here is CSARGDRGQPQHF. DNA for the CDR3: TGCAGTGCTAGAGGGGACAGGGGTCAGCCCCAGCATTTT.

This clonotype showed up just a few times. Written as DNA, the CDR3 is TGTGCCAGCAGTTACCGAAGGACAGGGCGCTCTGGGGCCAACGTCCTGACTTTC. Protein product: CASSYRRTGRSGANVLTF. This chain joins TRBV6-5 and TRBJ2-6; 8 bases map to TRBD1. This CDR3 spans 18 amino acids. In germline, CDR1 is MNHEY, CDR2 SVGAGI. The V and J ends lost 2 bases and 0 bases, in that order; junction bases with no gene match: 6.

The chain is built from TRBV10-3 and TRBJ2-7; 10 nucleotides line up with TRBD2. Germline CDR1 reads ENHRY; CDR2 reads SYGVKD. The CDR3 is 17 amino acids. The junction had 15 bases not matched to a gene; V was cut back by 5 bases and J by 5 bases. The CDR3 bases are TGTGCCATCAGTCGGGGAACCGATAGCGGGAGGTCCAACGAGCAGTACTTC. This encodes CAISRGTDSGRSNEQYF.

This sequence joins TRBV5-1 and TRBJ2-3; 12 bases fit TRBD2. The CDR3 loop spans 16 amino acids. Germline CDR1 and CDR2: SGHRS and YFSETQ. V lost 0 bases, J lost 4 bases, and 3 bases stayed unmatched. The CDR3, as DNA: TGCGCCAGCAGCTTGGAAGGACTAGCGGGGTCAGATACGCAGTATTTT. Its translation: CASSLEGLAGSDTQYF.

This chain uses TRBV7-2 with TRBJ1-3; D call uncertain. Trimming left V 1 base short and J 4 bases short, with 11 bases between. The CDR3 is made up of 15 amino acids. Germline V gives CDR1 SGHTA, CDR2 FQGNSA. The CDR3 sequence: CASSLDLGDGNTIYF. The CDR3 region has the DNA TGTGCCAGCAGCTTAGATTTGGGAGACGGAAACACCATATATTTT. Full variable domain (remainder filled in from reference TRBV7-2 and TRBJ1-3): GAGVSQSPSNKVTEKGKDVELRCDPISGHTALYWYRQSLGQGLEFLIYFQGNSAPDKSGLPSDRFSAERTGGSVSTLTIQRTQQEDSAVYLCASSLDLGDGNTIYFGEGSWLTVV.

The genes are TRBV3-1 and TRBJ2-7, with 8 bases fitting TRBD2. The V segment lost 5 bases and the J segment 4 bases; nucleotides outside the gene matches: 1. The V gene's germline CDR1 is LGHDT and CDR2 YNNKEL (reference sequence). This CDR3 comprises 12 residues. The CDR3 DNA sequence: TGTGCCAGCAGCGGACTAGCATACGAGCAGTACTTC. This sequence encodes CASSGLAYEQYF.

This clonotype was counted ten times or more. The chain employs TRBV7-8 and TRBJ2-1, with TRBD1 as a possible D gene (5 bases). This CDR3 comprises 14 residues. Germline V gene data show CDR1 as SGHVS and CDR2 as FQNEAQ. Between the trimmed V and J ends, which lost 2 bases and 5 bases, there was a span of 10 bases. The CDR3 DNA reads TGTGCCAGCAGCTTAATGGACACACACAATGAGCAGTTCTTC. Amino acids: CASSLMDTHNEQFF. Filled out from reference TRBV7-8 and TRBJ2-1, the complete variable domain reads GAGVSQSPRYKVAKRGQDVALRCDPISGHVSLFWYQQALGQGPEFLTYFQNEAQLDKSGLPSDRFFAERPEGSVSTLKIQRTQQEDSAVYLCASSLMDTHNEQFFGPGTRLTVL.

V usage is TRBV20-1 and J usage is TRBJ2-1, with D perhaps TRBD2 (6 bases). The CDR3 is 12 residues long. Deletions cut 6 bases from V and 6 bases from J, with 12 bases between. CDR1 and CDR2 (germline): DFQATT, SNEGSKA (reference sequence). The CDR3 DNA is TGCAGTGCCGGAGGGCCCATCAATGAGCAGTTCTTC. Protein: CSAGGPINEQFF.

The sample holds a few counts of this clonotype. The chain employs TRBV5-8 and TRBJ1-4; possible D gene TRBD1, 5 bases. Germline CDR1 and CDR2: SGHTS and YDEGEE. V lost 4 bases and J lost 4, with 17 bases in between. This CDR3 has 16 amino acids. DNA for the CDR3: TGTGCCAGCAGCAGAGTGAGACAGAGCCTTAATGAAAAACTGTTTTTT. Its protein product is CASSRVRQSLNEKLFF.

V and J are TRBV6-5 and TRBJ2-2; either TRBD1 or TRBD2 may fit D (6 bases each). V dropped 1 base and J dropped 0 bases, with 18 bases sitting between them. Germline V lookup: CDR1 MNHEY, CDR2 SVGAGI. This CDR3 comprises 19 residues. The CDR3, as DNA: TGTGCCAGCAGTTACTGGGGCGGTCGGGGGCGAGCGAACACCGGGGAGCTGTTTTTT. It is translated as CASSYWGGRGRANTGELFF.

The sample holds a few counts of this clonotype. The chain carries TRBV29-1 and TRBJ2-1; 7 bases map to TRBD2. The V gene end was trimmed by 5 bases and the J gene end by 7 bases; junction bases not matched to a gene: 11. The CDR3 extends over 14 amino acids. Germline V CDR1 and CDR2: SQVTM, ANQGSEA. For the CDR3, the DNA is TGCAGCGTTCCGCTAGGCGGGAGATGGAATGAGCAGTTCTTC. Translating gives CSVPLGGRWNEQFF.

V gene TRBV20-1 combines with J gene TRBJ2-3, with TRBD2 matching over 14 bases. The CDR3 sequence is 16 residues long. J lost 2 bases, V lost 6 bases, and 7 bases had no gene match. The germline V gene has CDR1 DFQATT and CDR2 SNEGSKA (reference sequence). The CDR3 spells CSASPTSGRATDTQYF. CDR3 DNA: TGCAGTGCCAGCCCGACTAGCGGGAGGGCCACAGATACGCAGTATTTT.

A few counts support this clonotype. This sequence joins TRBV5-5 and TRBJ2-7; the match to TRBD1 covers 7 bases. The CDR3 runs to 17 residues. Germline CDR1 and CDR2: SGHKS and YYEKEE (reference sequence). V dropped 4 bases and J dropped 3; count of bases not matched to a gene: 16. The CDR3 spells CASSLQPGQGDLYEQYF. The CDR3, as DNA: TGTGCCAGCAGCCTGCAACCTGGCCAGGGGGACCTCTACGAGCAGTACTTC.

This clonotype has only a few counts. This chain joins TRBV2 and TRBJ1-2; 9 nucleotides line up with TRBD1. CDR3 size: 14 residues. Germline values: CDR1 SNHLY, CDR2 FYNNEI. After removal of 5 bases from V and 4 bases from J, the junction contained 5 bases not matched to a gene. This CDR3 reads CASSTGQGTYGYTF. CDR3 DNA sequence: TGTGCCAGCAGTACCGGACAGGGGACCTATGGCTACACCTTC. Full variable domain (missing parts from reference TRBV2 and TRBJ1-2): EPEVTQTPSHQVTQMGQEVILRCVPISNHLYFYWYRQILGQKVEFLVSFYNNEISEKSEIFDDQFSVERPDGSNFTLKIRSTKLEDSAMYFCASSTGQGTYGYTFGSGTRLTVV.

This clonotype occurred many times. The chain uses TRBV21-1 and TRBJ2-3; the D call of TRBD2 is as the table states it, not checked on the DNA. TRBV21-1 is a known pseudogene. This CDR3 is 15 amino acids long. CDR3: CASRTRVISTDTQYF. The CDR3 DNA is TGTGCCAGCAGGACGAGGGTGATCAGCACAGATACGCAGTATTTT.

This clonotype was seen only a few times. The chain carries TRBV5-1 and TRBJ2-7, with TRBD1 identical over 8 bases. This CDR3 is 14 amino acids long. The germline V gene encodes CDR1 SGHRS and CDR2 YFSETQ. The junction had 8 bases not matched to a gene; V was cut back by 4 bases and J by 5 bases. As DNA, the CDR3 is TGCGCCAGCAGCCACAGACAGGGGAATCACGAGCAGTACTTC. Its translation: CASSHRQGNHEQYF.

This clonotype was recorded a few times. The chain has TRBV7-6 and TRBJ2-3, with 8 positions matching TRBD2. The CDR3 sequence is 16 residues long. Trimming removed 0 bases from V and 3 bases from J; junction bases left unmatched: 5. CDR1 and CDR2 from the germline V gene are SGHVS and FNYEAQ. CDR3 in amino acids: CASSLAGLARTDTQYF. The CDR3, as DNA: TGTGCCAGCAGCTTAGCTGGACTAGCCCGAACAGATACGCAGTATTTT.

Only a few counts were recorded for this clonotype. The chain links TRBV3-1 to TRBJ1-1; D gene uncertain. The V gene's germline CDR1 is LGHDT and CDR2 YNNKEL (reference sequence). V was trimmed by 5 bases and J by 0 bases, leaving 10 bases between them. The CDR3 extends over 14 amino acids. The CDR3: CASSTGNLNTEAFF. The CDR3, as DNA: TGTGCCAGCAGCACCGGGAACCTGAACACTGAAGCTTTCTTT.

This sequence joins TRBV7-3 and TRBJ2-1; D possibly corresponds to TRBD2 (5 bases). The CDR3 spans 12 residues. Trimming took 4 bases from V and 8 from J, leaving 9 bases between them. CDR1 and CDR2 (germline): SGHTA, FQGTGA. CDR3 region: CASSSAGHEQFF. The CDR3 DNA reads TGTGCCAGCAGCTCTGCGGGCCATGAGCAGTTCTTC.

This clonotype has a handful of counts. V gene TRBV4-2 combines with J gene TRBJ1-5; 7 positions agree with TRBD1. CDR3 length: 17 amino acids. The germline V gene encodes CDR1 LGHNA and CDR2 YNFKEQ. The V and J ends lost 4 bases and 8 bases, in that order; junction bases with no gene match: 17. CDR3 region: CASSRNPPHQGGEPQHF. The CDR3 nucleotides read TGTGCCAGCAGCCGTAACCCGCCCCACCAGGGGGGGGAGCCCCAGCATTTT.

This clonotype showed up just a few times. The rearrangement uses TRBV19 and TRBJ2-3; 8 bases are a match to TRBD1. This CDR3 has 16 amino acids. The germline gives CDR1 LNHDA, CDR2 SQIVND (reference sequence). V was clipped by 3 bases and J by 4 bases; unmatched bases: 9. The CDR3 protein is CASSMAGTGIPDTQYF. DNA for the CDR3: TGTGCCAGTAGTATGGCCGGGACAGGCATCCCAGATACGCAGTATTTT.

The rearrangement links TRBV24-1 to TRBJ2-1, with D perhaps matching TRBD2 (6 bases). V lost 4 bases and J lost 8, with 14 bases in between. CDR1 is KGHDR and CDR2 is SFDVKD in the germline V gene. CDR3 length: 14 residues. CDR3 DNA sequence: TGTGCCACCAGTGACCTGACTAGTCTCGATGAGCAGTTCTTC. Amino acid sequence: CATSDLTSLDEQFF.

This clonotype was seen ten or more times. This chain connects TRBV5-1 to TRBJ1-2; TRBD1 matches 8 bases. The CDR3 consists of 16 residues. V lost 4 bases, J lost 4 bases, and 12 bases stayed unmatched. Germline V gene sequence: CDR1 SGHRS, CDR2 YFSETQ. CDR3 nucleotides: TGCGCCAGCAGCCCGGGACAGGCGTGGAGAACCTATGGCTACACCTTC. This translates into CASSPGQAWRTYGYTF. The full variable domain, in which reference TRBV5-1 and TRBJ1-2 provide the parts outside the CDR3, is KAGVTQTPRYLIKTRGQQVTLSCSPISGHRSVSWYQQTPGQGLQFLFEYFSETQRNKGNFPGRFSGRQFSNSRSEMNVSTLELGDSALYLCASSPGQAWRTYGYTFGSGTRLTVV.

The rearrangement links TRBV5-1 to TRBJ2-7, with 10 bases aligning to TRBD1. The CDR3 has 14 amino acids. V dropped 9 bases and J dropped 2; count of bases not matched to a gene: 8. Germline CDR1 SGHRS, CDR2 YFSETQ. CDR3 sequence: CATSWDRGPYEQYF. The CDR3, as DNA: TGCGCCACCTCCTGGGACAGGGGCCCCTACGAGCAGTACTTC.